These T cell receptor beta chains were read from a single sample in a study of cytomegalovirus exposure and HLA in healthy donors. Profiled with immunoSEQ multiplex PCR; TCRdb holds only in-frame clones, not every one. The sample records some 140,000 clones, 70% to 85% being singletons. Sequenced sample: PBMCs. The receptor source for this set is a woman in her 50s in good health and CMV-seropositive. Both conserved end residues are part of each CDR3. D genes are given only for firm matches. Clone size is not always given. Where it is, it says once, few, many or a class for expanded clones.

J gene | CDR3 length | clone size | V gene | D gene | CDR3 DNA | CDR3 protein
TRBJ2-6 | 18 | NA | TRBV5-1 | TRBD2 | TGCGCCAGCAGCTTGGAGTACGGGGGGGCGGCGGGGGCCAACGTCCTGACTTTC | CASSLEYGGAAGANVLTF
TRBJ2-3 | 17 | NA | TRBV4-1 | TRBD2 | TGCGCCAGCAGCCAATCCGATAGCGGGGGGAAGGTAGATACGCAGTATTTT | CASSQSDSGGKVDTQYF
TRBJ2-2 | 13 | NA | TRBV25-1 | NA | TGTGCCAGCAGTGAATCCAGGACCGGGGAGCTGTTTTTT | CASSESRTGELFF
TRBJ1-1 | 14 | NA | TRBV7-9 | TRBD1 | TGTGCCAGCAGGTCGACAGGGGCGGGAACTGAAGCTTTCTTT | CASRSTGAGTEAFF
TRBJ2-1 | 14 | NA | TRBV2 | NA | TGTGCCAGCACGGCGGGGCGCTCCTACAATGAGCAGTTCTTC | CASTAGRSYNEQFF
TRBJ2-1 | 17 | NA | TRBV11-3 | TRBD2 | TGTGCCAGCAGCTTTAGGGGTAGCGGGGGCCGCTACAATGAGCAGTTCTTC | CASSFRGSGGRYNEQFF
TRBJ1-5 | 14 | NA | TRBV7-9 | NA | TGTGCCAGCAGCTCACCACAGCAACGGCAGCCCCAGCATTTT | CASSSPQQRQPQHF
TRBJ2-3 | 11 | NA | TRBV29-1 | TRBD1 | TGCATGACAGGGGTGGAAGATACGCAGTATTTT | CMTGVEDTQYF
TRBJ2-7 | 14 | NA | TRBV5-1 | TRBD1 | TGCGCCAGCAGCTCCCGGGACAGGTTTGGCGAGCCGTACTTC | CASSSRDRFGEPYF
TRBJ2-5 | 14 | NA | TRBV30 | NA | TGTGCCTGGGGGCTTGGACAGCGCCAAGAGACCCAGTACTTC | CAWGLGQRQETQYF
TRBJ1-2 | 15 | NA | TRBV18 | NA | TGTGCCAGCTCACCACCGGGCAGGGTTAACTATGGCTACACCTTC | CASSPPGRVNYGYTF
TRBJ1-5 | 14 | NA | TRBV28 | NA | TGTGCCAGCAGCCAGGGGTCATTAAATCAGCCCCAGCATTTT | CASSQGSLNQPQHF
TRBJ2-4 | 12 | NA | TRBV2 | NA | TGTGCCAGCAGTGAGGCGGAGTTTTCCCAGTACTTC | CASSEAEFSQYF
TRBJ2-1 | 15 | NA | TRBV7-9 | TRBD2 | TGTGCCAGCAGGACTAGCGGGGGGTACAACAATGAGCAGTTCTTC | CASRTSGGYNNEQFF
TRBJ1-5 | 14 | NA | TRBV9 | NA | TGTGCCAGCAGCCCCTTAGGGGGAAATCAGCCCCAGCATTTT | CASSPLGGNQPQHF
TRBJ2-5 | 15 | NA | TRBV2 | NA | TGTGCCAGCAGTGGTGCACGAGGTTCGGGAGAGACCCAGTACTTC | CASSGARGSGETQYF
TRBJ1-2 | 14 | NA | TRBV29-1 | TRBD1 | TGCAGCGTGGGACAGGGGCCTGCTAACTATGGCTACACCTTC | CSVGQGPANYGYTF
TRBJ2-3 | 13 | NA | TRBV6-1 | TRBD1 | TGTGCCAGCAGTGAGGACAGGACAGATACGCAGTATTTT | CASSEDRTDTQYF
TRBJ1-2 | 15 | once | TRBV19 | TRBD1 | TGTGCCAGTAGCCTATTCATAGGGGACAGCTATGGCTACACCTTC | CASSLFIGDSYGYTF
TRBJ1-2 | 15 | once | TRBV9 | TRBD1 | TGTGCCAGCAGTAACCCGGACAGGGAAGGGGATGGCTACACCTTC | CASSNPDREGDGYTF
TRBJ2-7 | 13 | NA | TRBV2 | NA | TGTGCCACAGACGGGGCGGGGCCATACGAGCAGTACTTC | CATDGAGPYEQYF
TRBJ2-2 | 15 | NA | TRBV4-3 | TRBD2 | TGCGCCAGCAGCCAACGCGGGGGGGCTTCCGGGGAGCTGTTTTTT | CASSQRGGASGELFF
TRBJ2-5 | 15 | NA | TRBV6-1 | TRBD2 | TGTGCCAGCAGTGCTCGACCGGGGGGGGCGGAGACCCAGTACTTC | CASSARPGGAETQYF
TRBJ1-2 | 13 | few | TRBV2 | NA | TGTGCCAGCAGTGGACAGCCTAACTATGGCTACACCTTC | CASSGQPNYGYTF
TRBJ1-6 | 15 | NA | TRBV18 | NA | TGTGCCAGCTCACCCGAAGCCACAGTCTCTTCACCCCTCCACTTT | CASSPEATVSSPLHF
TRBJ1-2 | 16 | few | TRBV2 | NA | TGTGCCAGCAGTGAACCGGCCAGGCCCCGATTCTATGGCTACACCTTC | CASSEPARPRFYGYTF
TRBJ1-5 | 16 | NA | TRBV18 | TRBD1 | TGTGCCAGCTCACCACAGGGGGCGATGGGCAATCAGCCCCAGCATTTT | CASSPQGAMGNQPQHF
TRBJ1-5 | 14 | NA | TRBV7-8 | NA | TGTGCCAGCAGCTTATCTTCTACCCATCAGCCCCAGCATTTT | CASSLSSTHQPQHF
TRBJ2-3 | 19 | NA | TRBV5-1 | TRBD1 | TGCGCCAGCAGCTTAATACAGGGACAGGCCCACCGTCCCACAGATACGCAGTATTTT | CASSLIQGQAHRPTDTQYF
TRBJ2-7 | 14 | NA | TRBV5-6 | TRBD1 | TGTGCCAGCAGCTCCGGGACAGGCTCGTACGAGCAGTACTTC | CASSSGTGSYEQYF
TRBJ2-7 | 19 | NA | TRBV7-8 | TRBD2 | TGTGCCAGCAGCTCTCCCCTACAAATAGCGGGGACTAACCCCTACGAGCAGTACTTC | CASSSPLQIAGTNPYEQYF
TRBJ2-3 | 16 | NA | TRBV4-1 | TRBD2 | TGCGCCAGCAGCCAAGAGTGGACTAGCGCGGTTAATACGCAGTATTTT | CASSQEWTSAVNTQYF
TRBJ2-7 | 15 | NA | TRBV21-1 | NA | TGTGCCGCAGGGGGGAAGGGGCTCGACTACTACGAGCAGTACTTC | CAAGGKGLDYYEQYF
TRBJ1-6 | 14 | NA | TRBV14 | NA | TGTGCCAGCAGCCGGGGGCGAGCTAATTCACCCCTCCACTTT | CASSRGRANSPLHF
TRBJ2-5 | 15 | NA | TRBV30 | TRBD2 | TGTGCCTGGAGTGGGTTAGCGGGGTTCCGGGAGACCCAGTACTTC | CAWSGLAGFRETQYF
TRBJ2-3 | 19 | NA | TRBV7-2 | TRBD2 | TGTGCCAGCACCCAATACCGGACTAGCGGGGGTAGTCGCACAGATACGCAGTATTTT | CASTQYRTSGGSRTDTQYF
TRBJ2-7 | 14 | NA | TRBV5-4 | TRBD2 | TGTGCCAGCAGCTTGACTAGCGGCTTCTACGAGCAGTACTTC | CASSLTSGFYEQYF
TRBJ2-5 | 11 | NA | TRBV29-1 | NA | TGCAGCGGACACAACCAAGAGACCCAGTACTTC | CSGHNQETQYF
TRBJ1-4 | 15 | NA | TRBV5-8 | TRBD1 | TGTGCCAGCAGCTCGGGACAGACCTTTAATGAAAAACTGTTTTTT | CASSSGQTFNEKLFF
TRBJ1-2 | 14 | NA | TRBV30 | TRBD1 | TGTGCCTGGGACAGGGGGCTCGGTAGCTATGGCTACACCTTC | CAWDRGLGSYGYTF
TRBJ2-6 | 19 | NA | TRBV5-1 | TRBD1 | TGCGCCAGCAGCGCGAAACTCGGGACAGATATCTCTGGGGCCAACGGCCTGACTTTC | CASSAKLGTDISGANGLTF
TRBJ1-4 | 19 | NA | TRBV7-2 | TRBD1 | TGTGCCAGCAGCTTAAGGCTAGGGACAGGGGGCAGAGAGGAAGAAAAACTGTTTTTT | CASSLRLGTGGREEEKLFF
TRBJ2-7 | 14 | NA | TRBV5-4 | TRBD1 | TGTGCCAGCAGCTCGGCGACAGGGTTAGGAGAGCAGTACTTC | CASSSATGLGEQYF